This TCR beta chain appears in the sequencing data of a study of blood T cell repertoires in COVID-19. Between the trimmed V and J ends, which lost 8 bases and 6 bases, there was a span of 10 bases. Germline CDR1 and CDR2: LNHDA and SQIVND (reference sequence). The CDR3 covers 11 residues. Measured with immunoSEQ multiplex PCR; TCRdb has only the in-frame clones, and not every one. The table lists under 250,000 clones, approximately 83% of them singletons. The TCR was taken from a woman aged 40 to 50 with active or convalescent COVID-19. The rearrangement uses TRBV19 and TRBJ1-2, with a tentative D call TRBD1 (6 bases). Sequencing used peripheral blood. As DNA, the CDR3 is TGTGCCAGTTTCAGGGGAAATGGCTACACCTTC. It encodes CASFRGNGYTF. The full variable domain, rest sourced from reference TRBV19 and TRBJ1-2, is DGGITQSPKYLFRKEGQNVTLSCEQNLNHDAMYWYRQDPGQGLRLIYYSQIVNDFQKGDIAEGYSVSREKKESFPLTVTSAQKNPTAFYLCASFRGNGYTFGSGTRLTVV.